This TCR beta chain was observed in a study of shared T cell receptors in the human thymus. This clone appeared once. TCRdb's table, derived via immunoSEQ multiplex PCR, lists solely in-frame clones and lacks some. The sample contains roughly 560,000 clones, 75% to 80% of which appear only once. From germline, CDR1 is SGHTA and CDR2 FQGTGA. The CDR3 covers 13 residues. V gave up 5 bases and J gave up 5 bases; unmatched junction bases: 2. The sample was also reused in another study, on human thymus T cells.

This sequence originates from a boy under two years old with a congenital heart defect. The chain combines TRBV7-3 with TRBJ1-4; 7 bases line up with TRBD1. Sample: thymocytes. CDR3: CASSLGQNEKLFF. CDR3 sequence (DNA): TGTGCCAGCAGCCTGGGACAGAATGAAAAACTGTTTTTT.